One sample yielded the 24 T cell receptor beta chains listed below, sequenced in a study of breast tumors, draining lymph nodes, adjacent tissues. TCRdb re-called the multiplex PCR reads with MiXCR, one entry per CDR3 protein. The sample lists 30,000 to 35,000 distinct CDR3 sequences, roughly two thirds occurring once. Sequenced input: breast tumor tissue. These receptor sequences come from a female donor with breast cancer. Some clones in this sample may be carry-over from other donors' samples.

This chain links TRBV7-9 with TRBJ2-7; D ambiguous. Trimming left V 1 base short and J 1 base short, with 5 bases between. Germline CDR1 is SEHNR and CDR2 is FQNEAQ (reference sequence). The CDR3 length is 13 residues. The chain's CDR3 is CASSLGVSYEQYF. Here the CDR3 DNA reads TGTGCCAGCAGCTTAGGGGTTTCCTACGAGCAGTACTTC.

This clonotype was seen many times. The J gene is TRBJ2-1, the V gene TRBV7-9; D ambiguous. Trimming left V 1 base short and J 2 bases short, with 12 bases between. The CDR3 loop spans 16 amino acids. From germline, CDR1 is SEHNR and CDR2 FQNEAQ (reference sequence). CDR3 protein: CASSLGRLTPYNEQFF. In DNA form, the CDR3 reads TGTGCCAGCAGCTTAGGCAGGCTGACTCCCTACAATGAGCAGTTCTTC.

This clonotype turned up a few times. The chain recombines TRBV29-1 with TRBJ2-7; no firm D call. CDR1 is SQVTM, CDR2 ANQGSEA, per germline. Trimming left V 4 bases short and J 0 bases short, with 22 bases between. This CDR3 spans 17 amino acids. The CDR3 region is CSVGGIMSGRTSYEQYF. The CDR3 region has the DNA TGCAGCGTTGGAGGCATTATGAGTGGACGAACCTCCTACGAGCAGTACTTC.

This clonotype was observed many times. This may arise from a read error, as a much more abundant clone is one base away. The genes are TRBV11-2 and TRBJ2-5, with 9 positions matching TRBD2. With 8 bases clipped from V and 7 bases from J, the junction kept 14 bases outside the gene matches. Germline values: CDR1 SGHAT, CDR2 FQNNGV. CDR3 size: 15 residues. The CDR3: CASGSRLAGVGTQYF. The CDR3 region has the DNA TGTGCCAGCGGCTCTAGGTTAGCGGGAGTGGGGACCCAGTACTTC.

Points on this clonotype: At one boundary the junction diverges from the germline segment, which might be a read error. The chain carries TRBV3-1 and TRBJ1-4, with D unresolved. Germline V gives CDR1 LGHDT, CDR2 YNNKEL (reference sequence). The CDR3 contains 20 residues. For the CDR3, the DNA is TGTGCCGGCAGCCAAACCCCTAGGGCGCAGTTCTTCGTCACTGGGGAAAAACTGTTTTTT. Translation: CAGSQTPRAQFFVTGEKLFF.

V is TRBV7-9 and J is TRBJ2-7; TRBD2 matches at 12 bases. Germline assignment: CDR1 SEHNR and CDR2 FQNEAQ (reference sequence). This CDR3 comprises 15 residues. V was pared by 3 bases and J by 5 bases, with 5 bases of the junction left unmatched. CDR3 sequence (DNA): TGTGCCAGCAGCTTCCAGACTAGCGGGAGAAACGAGCAGTACTTC. It yields the protein CASSFQTSGRNEQYF.

The chain carries TRBV2 and TRBJ1-6; the D gene is possibly TRBD1 (6 bases). Trimming left V 3 bases short and J 6 bases short, with 12 bases between. The CDR3 sequence is 15 residues long. Germline-derived CDR1 and CDR2 are SNHLY and FYNNEI. The CDR3 is CASSDPTGGNSPLHF. The CDR3 DNA follows: TGTGCCAGCAGTGACCCGACAGGAGGTAATTCACCCCTCCACTTT. The full variable domain, with the rest looked up from reference TRBV2 and TRBJ1-6, is EPEVTQTPSHQVTQMGQEVILRCVPISNHLYFYWYRQILGQKVEFLVSFYNNEISEKSEIFDDQFSVERPDGSNFTLKIRSTKLEDSAMYFCASSDPTGGNSPLHFGNGTRLTVT.

J is TRBJ2-7 and V is TRBV7-2, with D perhaps assigned TRBD1 or TRBD2 (5 bases each). Trimming left V 6 bases short and J 2 bases short, with 11 bases between. CDR3 size: 13 residues. Germline lookup yields CDR1 SGHTA and CDR2 FQGNSA. The chain's CDR3 is CASRIGGTYEQYF. The CDR3 nucleotides read TGTGCCAGCAGGATTGGGGGTACCTACGAGCAGTACTTC.

There are a few counts of this clonotype. V gene TRBV12-3 or TRBV12-4 combines with J gene TRBJ2-5; 7 nucleotides align to TRBD2. The CDR3 contains 16 residues. V trimming: 1 base; J trimming: 5 bases; junction bases outside the gene matches: 10. The CDR3 DNA follows: TGTGCCAGCAGTTTAGGCCGGGGGGTTAATCGGGAGACCCAGTACTTC. Translation: CASSLGRGVNRETQYF.

The CDR3 protein is CASSDLAGTNYEQYF. The CDR3 DNA reads TGTGCCAGCAGTGATCTAGCGGGAACAAATTACGAGCAGTACTTC. The chain uses TRBV2 and TRBJ2-7; 9 bases agree with TRBD2. The trim removed 3 bases at V and 4 bases at J, leaving 7 bases unmatched. The CDR3 loop spans 15 amino acids. CDR1 and CDR2 (germline): SNHLY, FYNNEI.

This clonotype was picked up one time. One junction end does not reproduce the germline sequence, and a read error may be involved. This rearrangement joins TRBV11-2 to TRBJ1-6; D not certain. CDR1 is SGHAT and CDR2 is FQNNGV in the germline V gene. CDR3 length: 13 amino acids. The CDR3 region is CVSSLGGYAPLHF. The CDR3 DNA reads TGTGTCAGCAGCTTAGGAGGGTACGCACCCCTCCACTTT.

The chain employs TRBV20-1 and TRBJ2-5; no clear D gene. Germline V CDR1 and CDR2: DFQATT, SNEGSKA (reference sequence). CDR3 length equals 12 residues. V was clipped by 5 bases and J by 2 bases, with 9 bases between them. CDR3 region: CSARVGQETQYF. The CDR3 bases are TGCAGTGCTCGAGTCGGACAAGAGACCCAGTACTTC.

V is TRBV19 and J is TRBJ2-3, with a tentative D call TRBD1 (6 bases). Germline CDR1 LNHDA, CDR2 SQIVND (reference sequence). This CDR3 contains 17 residues. With 4 bases removed from V and 5 bases from J, the gap between germline ends came to 22 bases. This chain's CDR3 is CASSNVMERLRGDTQYF. In DNA, the CDR3 is TGTGCCAGTAGTAATGTTATGGAGAGGCTCAGGGGAGATACGCAGTATTTT.

The V gene is TRBV2, the J gene TRBJ2-5; 8 bases match TRBD2. The CDR3 length is 15 residues. Looked up from germline, CDR1 is SNHLY and CDR2 is FYNNEI. V was clipped by 7 bases and J by 2 bases; unmatched bases: 9. The DNA of the CDR3 is TGTGCCAGCACTGGAGCGGGGGAGGGTCAAGAGACCCAGTACTTC. Amino acid sequence: CASTGAGEGQETQYF.

This clonotype was detected ten times or more. The chain's CDR3 is CASSEGGITEAFF. As DNA, the CDR3 is TGTGCCAGCAGTGAAGGGGGTATCACTGAAGCTTTCTTT. The chain couples TRBV6-1 to TRBJ1-1; D not certain. The CDR3 consists of 13 residues. V was cut by 1 base and J by 4 bases, with 7 bases left in between. Germline CDR1 MNHNS, CDR2 SASEGT.

This clonotype turned up a few times. CDR3: CASSRDRTSYEQYV. The CDR3 coding sequence is TGTGCCAGCTCCCGGGACAGGACTTCCTACGAGCAGTACGTC. The chain is built from TRBV11-1 and TRBJ2-7; 8 nucleotides line up with TRBD1. After removal of 8 bases from V and 1 base from J, the junction contained 7 bases not matched to a gene. CDR3 size: 14 residues. Germline V gene lookup returns CDR1 SGHAT and CDR2 FQDESV (reference sequence).

The chain is built from TRBV11-2 and TRBJ2-7, with TRBD2 matching over 8 bases. With V trimmed by 5 bases and J by 5 bases, 5 bases remained unmatched. The CDR3 consists of 13 residues. Per germline, CDR1 SGHAT and CDR2 FQNNGV. CDR3 residues: CASSPELADEQYF. The CDR3 DNA follows: TGTGCCAGCAGCCCTGAACTAGCGGACGAGCAGTACTTC.

The rearrangement joins TRBV20-1 to TRBJ1-6; maybe TRBD1 (5 bases). The ends were cut back, 6 bases at V and 4 bases at J, with 13 bases in the middle. Germline CDR1 reads DFQATT; CDR2 reads SNEGSKA (reference sequence). There are 14 residues in the CDR3. The CDR3 DNA reads as TGCAGTGCGCGCCGGGACGGTTATAATTCACCCCTCCACTTT. Encoded protein: CSARRDGYNSPLHF.

In its sample, this clonotype was seen a few times. This rearrangement joins TRBV6-5 to TRBJ2-7, with 10 bases that match TRBD2. The CDR3 has 16 residues. Trimming removed 4 bases from V and 3 bases from J; junction bases left unmatched: 9. The germline V gene has CDR1 MNHEY and CDR2 SVGAGI. In DNA form, the CDR3 reads TGTGCCAGCAGTTCGCTTAGCGGGGGGACTCTCTACGAGCAGTACTTC. It encodes CASSSLSGGTLYEQYF.

As to this clonotype: A junction end diverges from the germline sequence, so it may reflect a read error. The CDR3 bases are TGCGCCAGCAGCCCGGGGGCAGGGAGGGATGGCTACACCTTC. Protein: CASSPGAGRDGYTF. V usage is TRBV7-9 and J usage is TRBJ1-2; D perhaps matches TRBD1 (6 bases). The germline CDR1 and CDR2 sequences are SEHNR and FQNEAQ (reference sequence). CDR3 size: 14 residues.

In its sample, this clonotype was seen many times. This clone may be a read error of a much larger clone one base away. This sequence joins TRBV20-1 and TRBJ2-7; no clear D. This CDR3 is 14 amino acids long. Germline CDR1 is DFQATT and CDR2 is SNEGSKA (reference sequence). The CDR3 sequence: CSARSPLSSSEQYF. CDR3 DNA sequence: TGCAGTGCTAGATCCCCCTTAAGCTCCTCCGAGCAGTACTTC.

V usage is TRBV6-5 and J usage is TRBJ1-4; weak D call: TRBD1 (5 bases). V was shortened by 6 bases and J by 4 bases, with 12 bases between the two germline ends. Per germline, CDR1 MNHEY and CDR2 SVGAGI. The CDR3 is 14 residues long. Here the CDR3 DNA reads TGTGCCAGCAGCTCCGGGGGATTTAATGAAAAACTGTTTTTT. Translating it yields CASSSGGFNEKLFF.

V is TRBV6-6 and J is TRBJ1-5; D gene uncertain. The V and J ends lost 2 bases and 4 bases respectively, with 9 bases between them. CDR1 is MNHNY, CDR2 SVGAGI, per germline (reference sequence). This CDR3 region has 14 residues. CDR3 DNA sequence: TGTGCCAGCAGTTACGGTACCCAGAATCAGCCCCAGCATTTT. Residues: CASSYGTQNQPQHF.

The sample holds many counts of this clonotype. V and J are TRBV7-2 and TRBJ1-3; TRBD1 matches at 9 bases. The V and J ends lost 5 bases and 8 bases, in that order; junction bases with no gene match: 7. The CDR3 length is 14 residues. CDR1 and CDR2 (germline): SGHTA, FQGNSA. The CDR3 is CASSNTGGADTIYF. CDR3 sequence (DNA): TGTGCCAGCAGCAACACAGGGGGCGCGGACACCATATATTTT.